This T cell receptor beta chain was sequenced in a study of T cells in Graves' hyperthyroidism and ophthalmopathy. From RNA transcripts, TCR beta CDR3 regions were amplified. The HTBI primer set was used in a first-round RT-PCR of the TCR CDR3. TCRdb re-analysed the multiplex PCR reads in MiXCR, keeping a single row per CDR3 protein. The sample holds around 620,000 distinct CDR3 sequences; just over 45% are singletons and the top ten take under 20%. Trimming took 0 bases from V and 4 from J; bases not matched to a gene: 3. CDR3 length equals 14 residues. Germline V gene sequence: CDR1 LGHDT, CDR2 YNNKEL (reference sequence).

The sample was peripheral blood or thyroid tissue (not recorded which). This receptor was taken from an adult woman with Graves' disease, either hyperthyroidism or ophthalmopathy (not recorded which). This chain links TRBV3-1 with TRBJ2-7; 7 bases map to TRBD2. As DNA, the CDR3 is TGTGCCAGCAGCCAAGATAGGCGGGAGTACGAGCAGTACTTC. Protein product: CASSQDRREYEQYF.